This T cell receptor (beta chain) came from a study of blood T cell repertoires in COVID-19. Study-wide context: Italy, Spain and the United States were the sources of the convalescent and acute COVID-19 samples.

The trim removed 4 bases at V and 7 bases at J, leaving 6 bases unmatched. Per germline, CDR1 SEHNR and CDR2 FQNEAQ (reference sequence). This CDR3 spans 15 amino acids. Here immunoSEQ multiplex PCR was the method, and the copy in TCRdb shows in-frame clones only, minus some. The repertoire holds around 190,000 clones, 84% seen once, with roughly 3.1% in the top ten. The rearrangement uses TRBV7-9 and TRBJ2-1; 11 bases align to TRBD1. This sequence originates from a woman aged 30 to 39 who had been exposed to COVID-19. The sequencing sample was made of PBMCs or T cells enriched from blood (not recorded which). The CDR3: CASSSPRDRGNEQFF. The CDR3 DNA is TGTGCCAGCAGCTCCCCTAGGGACAGGGGGAATGAGCAGTTCTTC.